The 30 T cell receptor beta chains listed next were all sequenced from one sample in a study of shared clonotypes between healthy human individuals. The method was immunoSEQ multiplex PCR; TCRdb's version includes in-frame clones alone and lacks a portion of them. The sample lists more than 2 million clones; approximately 95% were seen once. The sequencing input was naive CD4+ T cells sorted from blood. The subset was: CD45RA+ positively selected. The receptor source for this set is a man aged 18 to 29 in good health.

V is TRBV4-3 and J is TRBJ2-1, with D unresolved. In germline, CDR1 is LGHNA, CDR2 YSLEER. Between the trimmed V and J ends, which lost 1 base and 0 bases, there was a span of 10 bases. The CDR3 consists of 16 residues. The CDR3 loop reads CASSQGASSSYNEQFF. Here the CDR3 DNA reads TGCGCCAGCAGCCAAGGGGCTTCGAGCTCCTACAATGAGCAGTTCTTC.

The chain carries TRBV7-2 and TRBJ1-2; 7 bases map to TRBD1. The CDR3 has 14 amino acids. Trimming took 6 bases from V and 0 from J; bases not matched to a gene: 4. Germline V lookup: CDR1 SGHTA, CDR2 FQGNSA. The chain's CDR3 is CASRPGTANYGYTF. CDR3 DNA: TGTGCCAGCAGGCCCGGGACAGCTAACTATGGCTACACCTTC.

This clone has a single count. The same CDR3 arises from other DNA sequences in this sample as well. The CDR3 nucleotides are TGTGCCAGCAGGAGAGCGGGAGAATCCTACGAGCAGTACTTC. Its translation is CASRRAGESYEQYF. The chain couples TRBV2 to TRBJ2-7; 8 nucleotides match TRBD2. The germline CDR1 and CDR2 sequences are SNHLY and FYNNEI. J gave up 1 base and V 6 bases, and 5 bases lay outside the gene matches. The CDR3 loop spans 14 amino acids.

The rearrangement uses TRBV4-1 and TRBJ1-2; D gene uncertain. The CDR3 consists of 14 residues. CDR1 and CDR2 (germline): MGHRA, YSYEKL. V lost 0 bases and J 2 bases, leaving 7 bases between the germline ends. CDR3 sequence: CASSQDWKNYGYTF. CDR3 coding DNA: TGCGCCAGCAGCCAAGATTGGAAGAACTATGGCTACACCTTC.

V usage is TRBV6-5 and J usage is TRBJ2-7; 7 nucleotides line up with TRBD1. Trimming at V came to 2 bases and at J to 3 bases, leaving 10 bases not matched to a gene. Germline CDR1 is MNHEY and CDR2 is SVGAGI. This CDR3 is 16 amino acids long. CDR3 amino acids: CASSYDRAAPNYEQYF. For the CDR3, the DNA is TGTGCCAGCAGTTACGACAGGGCAGCCCCTAACTACGAGCAGTACTTC.

The chain uses TRBV4-1 and TRBJ2-7, with D possibly matching TRBD2 (6 bases). The germline V gene has CDR1 MGHRA and CDR2 YSYEKL. The CDR3 is made up of 15 amino acids. Trimming took 4 bases from V and 0 from J, leaving 13 bases between them. The DNA for the CDR3 is TGCGCCAGCAGCCTGACTAGGCCAAGCTCCTACGAGCAGTACTTC. Amino acid sequence: CASSLTRPSSYEQYF.

The rearrangement joins TRBV7-2 to TRBJ1-1; possibly TRBD1 for D (5 bases). The CDR3 has 13 amino acids. Trimming removed 4 bases at V and 8 bases at J, with 14 bases between. The germline gives CDR1 SGHTA, CDR2 FQGNSA. The chain's CDR3 is CASSSIPGAEAFF. The CDR3 region has the DNA TGTGCCAGCAGCTCCATTCCCGGGGCCGAAGCTTTCTTT.

V and J are TRBV6-5 and TRBJ2-1; D possibly corresponds to TRBD2 (6 bases). Germline CDR1 MNHEY, CDR2 SVGAGI. The CDR3 has 16 amino acids. The V end was cut by 2 bases, the J end by 7 bases, with 18 bases between. CDR3 sequence reads: CASSYLVGGPGNEQFF. CDR3 in DNA: TGTGCCAGCAGTTACCTGGTAGGAGGGCCTGGAAATGAGCAGTTCTTC.

This clone was recorded a few times. V and J are TRBV19 and TRBJ1-1; no definite D call. The CDR3 extends over 13 amino acids. V shed 3 bases and J shed 1 base, with 6 bases lying between them. Germline CDR1 reads LNHDA; CDR2 reads SQIVND (reference sequence). DNA of the CDR3: TGTGCCAGTAGTATTTACGGGAACACTGAAGCTTTCTTT. This gives the protein CASSIYGNTEAFF.

The rearrangement joins TRBV29-1 to TRBJ2-5; 8 nucleotides line up with TRBD1. The trim removed 3 bases at V and 5 bases at J, leaving 5 bases unmatched. This CDR3 is built from 13 residues. The V gene's germline CDR1 is SQVTM and CDR2 ANQGSEA. The CDR3 DNA reads as TGCAGCGTTGACATACAGGGGGTGGAGACCCAGTACTTC. Protein: CSVDIQGVETQYF.

This chain links TRBV10-3 with TRBJ1-2, with a tentative D call TRBD1 (5 bases). The CDR3 has 15 residues. Per the germline V gene, CDR1 is ENHRY and CDR2 is SYGVKD. V gave up 0 bases and J gave up 4 bases, with 12 bases separating them. The CDR3 spells CAISESYDRSYGYTF. The CDR3 region has the DNA TGTGCCATCAGTGAGTCGTACGACAGAAGCTATGGCTACACCTTC.

Turning to this clone: Different DNA sequences within this sample yield the same CDR3. The rearrangement uses TRBV7-9 and TRBJ2-7; 7 bases match TRBD2. J lost 0 bases, V lost 1 base, and 3 bases had no gene match. This CDR3 region has 15 residues. Germline V gene data show CDR1 as SEHNR and CDR2 as FQNEAQ (reference sequence). CDR3 loop: CASSLVASGSYEQYF. DNA of the CDR3: TGTGCCAGCAGCTTAGTGGCTAGCGGCTCCTACGAGCAGTACTTC.

The chain is built from TRBV20-1 and TRBJ1-2; D unclear. Germline CDR1 is DFQATT and CDR2 is SNEGSKA (reference sequence). Trimming shortened V by 6 bases and J by 7 bases, and 12 bases separated the two germline ends. The CDR3 is made up of 11 amino acids. The CDR3: CSASKEGGYTF. The CDR3 region has the DNA TGCAGTGCGAGTAAGGAGGGTGGCTACACCTTC.

The J gene is TRBJ1-2, the V gene TRBV30; the match to TRBD1 covers 8 bases. This CDR3 is built from 12 residues. Germline trimming cut 1 base from V and 8 bases from J; bases unmatched to any gene: 3. Germline loops: CDR1 GTSNPN, CDR2 SVGIG (reference sequence). CDR3 sequence (DNA): TGTGCCTGGAGTGGGACAGGGCACGGCTACACCTTC. Protein sequence: CAWSGTGHGYTF. Variable domain in full (rest from reference TRBV30 and TRBJ1-2): SQTIHQWPATLVQPVGSPLSLECTVEGTSNPNLYWYRQAAGRGLQLLFYSVGIGQISSEVPQNLSASRPQDRQFILSSKKLLLSDSGFYLCAWSGTGHGYTFGSGTRLTVV.

The chain employs TRBV2 and TRBJ1-1; no clear D. This CDR3 spans 13 amino acids. In germline, CDR1 is SNHLY, CDR2 FYNNEI. V was pared by 6 bases and J by 4 bases, with 12 bases between. The CDR3 bases are TGTGCCAGCAGCCCGACGAGCATCACTGAAGCTTTCTTT. It translates to CASSPTSITEAFF.

This clone was seen just once. This chain joins TRBV6-1 and TRBJ2-1, with TRBD1 as a possible D gene (5 bases). Trimming cost V 0 bases and J 4 bases, with 7 bases left between them. The germline V gene encodes CDR1 MNHNS and CDR2 SASEGT. This CDR3 has 14 amino acids. The CDR3 protein is CASSEAQVYNEQFF. The DNA for the CDR3 is TGTGCCAGCAGTGAAGCACAGGTGTACAATGAGCAGTTCTTC.

CDR3 nucleotides: TGTGCCTGGAGCGCTAGCCTGAACACCGGGGAGCTGTTTTTT. Protein product: CAWSASLNTGELFF. The rearrangement uses TRBV30 and TRBJ2-2, with D maybe TRBD2 (5 bases). The CDR3 runs to 14 residues. Germline V lookup: CDR1 GTSNPN, CDR2 SVGIG (reference sequence). The V end lost 3 bases, the J end lost 1 base, and 9 bases lay between the germline ends.

A remark on this clone: Other DNA sequences in this specimen translate into the identical CDR3. The V call is TRBV10-3, the J call TRBJ2-7; 7 bases fit TRBD1. The length of the CDR3 is 14 residues. CDR1 is ENHRY, CDR2 SYGVKD, per germline. With V trimmed by 3 bases and J by 1 base, 3 bases remained unmatched. CDR3 coding DNA: TGTGCCATCAGTGAACGACAGGGTTCCTACGAGCAGTACTTC. Translated, it gives CAISERQGSYEQYF.

V gene TRBV5-1 combines with J gene TRBJ2-3; 16 bases match TRBD2. Germline CDR1 SGHRS, CDR2 YFSETQ. The length of the CDR3 is 17 residues. CDR3 DNA: TGCGCTACCAAAGTGGGACTAGCGGGAGGGCTATCAGATACGCAGTATTTT. Translating it yields CATKVGLAGGLSDTQYF.

This clone appeared once. V gene TRBV7-2 combines with J gene TRBJ1-3; a weak D match, TRBD1 (6 bases). In germline, CDR1 is SGHTA, CDR2 FQGNSA. The V and J ends lost 5 bases and 4 bases respectively, with 12 bases between them. This CDR3 spans 14 amino acids. This CDR3 reads CASSQMGGGNTIYF. The CDR3 coding sequence is TGTGCCAGCAGCCAAATGGGGGGCGGAAACACCATATATTTT.

The CDR3 nucleotides are TGTGCCAGCAGTGGCGTGATAGCGGGCCACAACTACGAGCAGTACTTC. Its translation is CASSGVIAGHNYEQYF. This chain links TRBV6-1 with TRBJ2-7, with 7 bases that match TRBD2. The CDR3 runs 16 residues. Germline V gene sequence: CDR1 MNHNS, CDR2 SASEGT. The junction had 12 bases not matched to a gene; V was cut back by 4 bases and J by 3 bases.

The rearrangement uses TRBV4-1 and TRBJ1-2; TRBD1 agrees at 7 bases. The CDR3 length is 16 residues. After removal of 2 bases from V and 4 bases from J, the junction contained 10 bases not matched to a gene. Per the germline V gene, CDR1 is MGHRA and CDR2 is YSYEKL. CDR3 coding DNA: TGCGCCAGCAGCCAACCCCGACAGGGCAACGGCTATGGCTACACCTTC. Translation gives CASSQPRQGNGYGYTF.

This clone occurred once. The rearrangement links TRBV5-4 to TRBJ1-2; tentative D call: TRBD1 (5 bases). Trimming pared 0 bases from V and 4 bases from J, leaving 13 bases between. The CDR3 sequence is 15 residues long. Germline V gives CDR1 SGHNT, CDR2 YYREEE (reference sequence). Written as DNA, the CDR3 is TGTGCCAGCAGCTTGGACCGGGACGGCCTCTATGGCTACACCTTC. This translates into CASSLDRDGLYGYTF.

The chain is built from TRBV5-1 and TRBJ2-7; 13 nucleotides align to TRBD2. V lost 0 bases and J lost 4; bases outside the gene matches: 19. Germline CDR1 is SGHRS and CDR2 is YFSETQ. The CDR3 is made up of 21 amino acids. In nucleotides, the CDR3 is TGCGCCAGCAGCTTGGTGTGGCAGGGGCCCGGTCGGACTAGCGGGAGATACGAGCAGTACTTC. It specifies CASSLVWQGPGRTSGRYEQYF.

This clone appeared once. This rearrangement joins TRBV6-6 to TRBJ1-1; D is unresolved. Trimming stripped 7 bases from V and 1 base from J, with 13 bases between. This CDR3 comprises 14 residues. CDR1 MNHNY and CDR2 SVGAGI come from the germline V gene (reference sequence). This CDR3 reads CASNKSLGNTEAFF. CDR3 nucleotides: TGTGCCAGCAATAAGTCACTAGGGAACACTGAAGCTTTCTTT.

CDR3: CASSPGGDEAFF. The CDR3 DNA reads as TGTGCCAGCAGCCCAGGGGGCGATGAAGCTTTCTTT. The chain has TRBV7-6 and TRBJ1-1; 8 bases match TRBD1. This CDR3 has 12 amino acids. CDR1 is SGHVS and CDR2 is FNYEAQ in the germline V gene. The junction had 3 bases not matched to a gene; V was cut back by 5 bases and J by 7 bases. Full variable domain (missing parts from reference TRBV7-6 and TRBJ1-1): GAGVSQSPRYKVTKRGQDVALRCDPISGHVSLYWYRQALGQGPEFLTYFNYEAQQDKSGLPNDRFSAERPEGSISTLTIQRTEQRDSAMYRCASSPGGDEAFFGQGTRLTVV.

The chain uses TRBV30 and TRBJ2-5; 8 positions agree with TRBD2. The V gene's germline CDR1 is GTSNPN and CDR2 SVGIG (reference sequence). The CDR3 runs to 15 residues. The V segment lost 3 bases and the J segment 5 bases; nucleotides outside the gene matches: 11. The chain's CDR3 is CAWSQIAGLLETQYF. The CDR3 bases are TGTGCCTGGAGCCAGATAGCGGGGTTGTTGGAGACCCAGTACTTC. Together with reference TRBV30 and TRBJ2-5, the CDR3 gives the full variable domain: SQTIHQWPATLVQPVGSPLSLECTVEGTSNPNLYWYRQAAGRGLQLLFYSVGIGQISSEVPQNLSASRPQDRQFILSSKKLLLSDSGFYLCAWSQIAGLLETQYFGPGTRLLVL.

The genes are TRBV10-3 and TRBJ2-7; 9 bases fit TRBD2. V shed 7 bases, J shed 6 bases, and the junction held 13 bases outside the gene matches. This CDR3 region has 15 residues. Per the germline V gene, CDR1 is ENHRY and CDR2 is SYGVKD. CDR3 amino acids: CAIKPGGSGGLEQYF. CDR3 DNA: TGTGCCATCAAGCCCGGTGGTAGCGGGGGACTCGAGCAGTACTTC.

The CDR3 DNA is TGTGCCTGGAGTGTATATTTTGGGACGGGTAACACCGGGGAGCTGTTTTTT. Protein sequence: CAWSVYFGTGNTGELFF. The chain has TRBV30 and TRBJ2-2; the D call may be TRBD1 or TRBD2 (5 bases each). The CDR3 length is 17 residues. Germline-derived CDR1 and CDR2 are GTSNPN and SVGIG (reference sequence). The V gene lost 0 bases and the J gene lost 2 bases, with 16 bases spanning the gap.

The chain links TRBV27 to TRBJ2-2; D is uncertain. CDR3 size: 13 residues. V was shortened by 6 bases and J by 6 bases, with 11 bases between the two germline ends. Germline assignment: CDR1 MNHEY and CDR2 SMNVEV (reference sequence). The DNA for the CDR3 is TGTGCCAGCAGCCCTTATAACGCCGGGGAGCTGTTTTTT. This codes for CASSPYNAGELFF.